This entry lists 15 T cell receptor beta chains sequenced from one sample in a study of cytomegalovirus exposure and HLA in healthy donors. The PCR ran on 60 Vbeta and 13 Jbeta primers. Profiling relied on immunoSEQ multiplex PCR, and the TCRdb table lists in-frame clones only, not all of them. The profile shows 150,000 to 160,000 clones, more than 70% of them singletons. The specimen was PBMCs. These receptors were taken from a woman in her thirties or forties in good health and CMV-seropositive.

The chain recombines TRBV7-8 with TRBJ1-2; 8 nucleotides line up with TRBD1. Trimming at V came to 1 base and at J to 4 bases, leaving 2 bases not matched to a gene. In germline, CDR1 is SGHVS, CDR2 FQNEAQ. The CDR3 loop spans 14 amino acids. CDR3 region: CASSLEGQVYGYTF. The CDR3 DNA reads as TGTGCCAGCAGCTTAGAGGGACAGGTCTATGGCTACACCTTC.

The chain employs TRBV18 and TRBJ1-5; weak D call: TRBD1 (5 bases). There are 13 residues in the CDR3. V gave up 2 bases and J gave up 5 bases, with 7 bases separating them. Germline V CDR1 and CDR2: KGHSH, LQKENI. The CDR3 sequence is CASSPKQDQPQHF. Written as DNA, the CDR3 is TGTGCCAGCTCACCAAAACAGGATCAGCCCCAGCATTTT.

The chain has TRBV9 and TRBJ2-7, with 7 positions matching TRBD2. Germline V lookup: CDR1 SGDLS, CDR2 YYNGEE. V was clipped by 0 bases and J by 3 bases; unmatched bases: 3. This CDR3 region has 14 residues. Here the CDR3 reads CASSVAAGDYEQYF. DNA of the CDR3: TGTGCCAGCAGCGTAGCTGCGGGAGACTACGAGCAGTACTTC.

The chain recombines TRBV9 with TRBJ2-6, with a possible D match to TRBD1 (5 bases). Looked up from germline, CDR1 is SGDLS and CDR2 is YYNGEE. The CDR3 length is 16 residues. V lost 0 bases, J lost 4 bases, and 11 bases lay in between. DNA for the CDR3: TGTGCCAGCAGCGTAGCGGGCAGGGTCGGGGCCAACGTCCTGACTTTC. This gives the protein CASSVAGRVGANVLTF.

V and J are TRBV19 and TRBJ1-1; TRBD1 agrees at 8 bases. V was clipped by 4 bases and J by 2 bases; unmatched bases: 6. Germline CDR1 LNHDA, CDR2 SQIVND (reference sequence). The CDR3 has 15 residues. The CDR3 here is CASSKPTGDNTEAFF. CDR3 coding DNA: TGTGCCAGTAGTAAACCGACAGGGGACAACACTGAAGCTTTCTTT.

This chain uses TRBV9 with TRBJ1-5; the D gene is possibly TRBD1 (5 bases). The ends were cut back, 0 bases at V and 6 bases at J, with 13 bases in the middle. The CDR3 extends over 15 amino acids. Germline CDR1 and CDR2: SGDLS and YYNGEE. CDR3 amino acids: CASSVAGGSTQPQHF. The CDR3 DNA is TGTGCCAGCAGCGTAGCTGGGGGGAGTACTCAGCCCCAGCATTTT. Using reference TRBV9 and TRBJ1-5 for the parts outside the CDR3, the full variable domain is DSGVTQTPKHLITATGQRVTLRCSPRSGDLSVYWYQQSLDQGLQFLIQYYNGEERAKGNILERFSAQQFPDLHSELNLSSLELGDSALYFCASSVAGGSTQPQHFGDGTRLSIL.

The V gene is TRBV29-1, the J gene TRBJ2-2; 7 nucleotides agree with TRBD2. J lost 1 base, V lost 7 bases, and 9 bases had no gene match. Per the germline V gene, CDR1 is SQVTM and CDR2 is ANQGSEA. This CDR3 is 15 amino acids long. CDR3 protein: CSATPGTMNTGELFF. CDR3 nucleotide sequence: TGCAGCGCTACACCCGGGACTATGAACACCGGGGAGCTGTTTTTT.

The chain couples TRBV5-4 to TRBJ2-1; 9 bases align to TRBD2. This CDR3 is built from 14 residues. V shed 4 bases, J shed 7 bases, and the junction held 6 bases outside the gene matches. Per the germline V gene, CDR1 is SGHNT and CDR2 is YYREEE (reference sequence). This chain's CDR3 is CASSGGAGGNEQFF. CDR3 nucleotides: TGTGCCAGCAGCGGGGGAGCGGGAGGTAATGAGCAGTTCTTC. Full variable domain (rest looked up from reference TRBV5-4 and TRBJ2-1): ETGVTQSPTHLIKTRGQQVTLRCSSQSGHNTVSWYQQALGQGPQFIFQYYREEENGRGNFPPRFSGLQFPNYSSELNVNALELDDSALYLCASSGGAGGNEQFFGPGTRLTVL.

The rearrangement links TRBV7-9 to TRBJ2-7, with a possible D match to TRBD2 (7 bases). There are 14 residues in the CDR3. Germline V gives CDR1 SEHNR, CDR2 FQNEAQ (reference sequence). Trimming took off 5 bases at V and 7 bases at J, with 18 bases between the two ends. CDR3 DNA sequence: TGTGCCAGCAGCCCAAGGGGGGGATCAGGGGAGCAGTACTTC. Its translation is CASSPRGGSGEQYF. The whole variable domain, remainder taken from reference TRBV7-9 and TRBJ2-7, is DTGVSQNPRHKITKRGQNVTFRCDPISEHNRLYWYRQTLGQGPEFLTYFQNEAQLEKSRLLSDRFSAERPKGSFSTLEIQRTEQGDSAMYLCASSPRGGSGEQYFGPGTRLTVT.

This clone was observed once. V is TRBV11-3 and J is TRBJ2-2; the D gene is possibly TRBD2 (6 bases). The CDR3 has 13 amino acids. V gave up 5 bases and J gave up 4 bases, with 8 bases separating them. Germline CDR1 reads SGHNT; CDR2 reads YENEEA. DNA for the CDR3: TGTGCCAGCAGCGGGACTGTCACCGGGGAGCTGTTTTTT. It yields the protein CASSGTVTGELFF. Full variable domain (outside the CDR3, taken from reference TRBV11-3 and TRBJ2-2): EAGVVQSPRYKIIEKKQPVAFWCNPISGHNTLYWYLQNLGQGPELLIRYENEEAVDDSQLPKDRFSAERLKGVDSTLKIQPAELGDSAVYLCASSGTVTGELFFGEGSRLTVL.

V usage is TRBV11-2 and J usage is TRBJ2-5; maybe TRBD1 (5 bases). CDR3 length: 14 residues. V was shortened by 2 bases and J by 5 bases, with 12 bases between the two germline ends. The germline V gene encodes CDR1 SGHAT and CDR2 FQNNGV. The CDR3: CASSLIGARETQYF. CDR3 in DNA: TGTGCCAGCAGCTTAATAGGGGCGCGGGAGACCCAGTACTTC.

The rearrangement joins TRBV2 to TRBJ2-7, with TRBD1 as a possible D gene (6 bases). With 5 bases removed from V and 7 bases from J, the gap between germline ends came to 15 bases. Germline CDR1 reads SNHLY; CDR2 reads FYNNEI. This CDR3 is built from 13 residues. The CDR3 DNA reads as TGTGCCAGCAGTAACAAAAAAAGGGGGGAGCAGTACTTC. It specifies CASSNKKRGEQYF.

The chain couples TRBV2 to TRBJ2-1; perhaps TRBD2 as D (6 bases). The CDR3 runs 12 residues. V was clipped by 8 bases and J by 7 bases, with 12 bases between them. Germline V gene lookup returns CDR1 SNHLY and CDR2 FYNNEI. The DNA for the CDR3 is TGTGCCAGCCGCGGGACCCATAATGAGCAGTTCTTC. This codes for CASRGTHNEQFF.

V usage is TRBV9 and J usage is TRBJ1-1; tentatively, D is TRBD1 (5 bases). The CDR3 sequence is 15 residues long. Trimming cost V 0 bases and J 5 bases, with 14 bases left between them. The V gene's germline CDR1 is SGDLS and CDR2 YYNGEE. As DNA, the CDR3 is TGTGCCAGCAGCGTAGCCGGGGGTCGTGGAACTGAAGCTTTCTTT. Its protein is CASSVAGGRGTEAFF.

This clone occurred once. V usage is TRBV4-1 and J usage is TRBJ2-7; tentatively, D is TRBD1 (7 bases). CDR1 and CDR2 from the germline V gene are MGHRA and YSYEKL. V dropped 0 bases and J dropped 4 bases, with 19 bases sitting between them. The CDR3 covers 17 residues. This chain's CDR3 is CASSQEILLAGGYEQYF. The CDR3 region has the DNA TGCGCCAGCAGCCAAGAGATCTTATTGGCAGGGGGGTACGAGCAGTACTTC.